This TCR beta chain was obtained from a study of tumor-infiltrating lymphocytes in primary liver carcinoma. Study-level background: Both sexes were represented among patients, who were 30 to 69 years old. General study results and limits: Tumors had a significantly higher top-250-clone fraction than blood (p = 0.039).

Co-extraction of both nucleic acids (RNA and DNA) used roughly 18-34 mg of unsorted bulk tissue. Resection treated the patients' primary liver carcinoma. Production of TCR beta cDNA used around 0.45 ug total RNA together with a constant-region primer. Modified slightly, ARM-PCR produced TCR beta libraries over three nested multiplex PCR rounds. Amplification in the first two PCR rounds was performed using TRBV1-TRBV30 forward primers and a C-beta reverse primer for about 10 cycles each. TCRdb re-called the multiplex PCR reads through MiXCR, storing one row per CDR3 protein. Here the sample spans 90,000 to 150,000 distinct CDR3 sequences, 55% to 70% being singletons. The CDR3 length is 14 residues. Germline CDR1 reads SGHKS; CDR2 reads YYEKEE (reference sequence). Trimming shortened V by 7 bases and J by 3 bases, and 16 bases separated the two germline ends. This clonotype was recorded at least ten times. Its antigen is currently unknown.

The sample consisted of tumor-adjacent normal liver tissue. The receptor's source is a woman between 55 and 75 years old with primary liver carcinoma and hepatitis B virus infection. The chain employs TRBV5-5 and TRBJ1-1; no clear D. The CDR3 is CASRRGEVDTEAFF. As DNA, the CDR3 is TGTGCCAGCCGCCGTGGTGAAGTGGACACTGAAGCTTTCTTT.